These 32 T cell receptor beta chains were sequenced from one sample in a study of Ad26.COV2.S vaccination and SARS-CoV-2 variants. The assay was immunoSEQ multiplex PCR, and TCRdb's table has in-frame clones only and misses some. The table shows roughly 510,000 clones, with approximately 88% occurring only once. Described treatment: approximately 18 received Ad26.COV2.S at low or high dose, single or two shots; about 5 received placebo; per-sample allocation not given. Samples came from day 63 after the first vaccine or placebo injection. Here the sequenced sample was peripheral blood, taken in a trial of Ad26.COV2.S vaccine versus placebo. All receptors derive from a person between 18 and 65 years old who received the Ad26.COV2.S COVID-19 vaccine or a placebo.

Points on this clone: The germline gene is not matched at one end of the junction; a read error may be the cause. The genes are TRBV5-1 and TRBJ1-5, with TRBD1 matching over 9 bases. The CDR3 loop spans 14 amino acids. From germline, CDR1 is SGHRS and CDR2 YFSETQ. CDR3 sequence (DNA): TGCGCCAGCAGTTTGGGACAGGGCGGTCAGCCCCAGCATTTT. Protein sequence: CASSLGQGGQPQHF.

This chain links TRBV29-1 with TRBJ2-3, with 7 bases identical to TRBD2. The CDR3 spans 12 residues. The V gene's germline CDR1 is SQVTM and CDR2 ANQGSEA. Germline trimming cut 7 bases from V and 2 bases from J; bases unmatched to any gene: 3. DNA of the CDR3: TGCAGCGCGGAGCGGGACACAGATACGCAGTATTTT. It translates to CSAERDTDTQYF.

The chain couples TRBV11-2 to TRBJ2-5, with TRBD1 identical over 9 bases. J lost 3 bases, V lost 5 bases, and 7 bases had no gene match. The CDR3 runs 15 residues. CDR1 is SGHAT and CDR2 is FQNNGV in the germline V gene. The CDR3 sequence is CASSRWTGVEETQYF. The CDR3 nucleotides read TGTGCCAGCAGCCGCTGGACAGGGGTAGAAGAGACCCAGTACTTC.

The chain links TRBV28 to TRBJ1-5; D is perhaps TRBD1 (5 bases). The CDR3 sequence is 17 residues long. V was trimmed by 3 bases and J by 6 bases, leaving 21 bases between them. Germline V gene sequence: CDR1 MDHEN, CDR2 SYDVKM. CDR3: CASSFIVGQATGQPQHF. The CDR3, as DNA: TGTGCCAGCAGTTTTATAGTGGGGCAGGCAACCGGTCAGCCCCAGCATTTT.

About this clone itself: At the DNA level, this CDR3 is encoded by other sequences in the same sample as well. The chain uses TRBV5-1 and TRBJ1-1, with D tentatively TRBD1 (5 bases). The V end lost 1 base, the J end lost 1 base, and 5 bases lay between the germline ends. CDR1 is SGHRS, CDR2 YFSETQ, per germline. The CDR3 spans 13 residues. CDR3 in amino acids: CASSLTGNTEAFF. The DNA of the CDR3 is TGCGCCAGCAGCTTGACAGGGAACACTGAAGCTTTCTTT.

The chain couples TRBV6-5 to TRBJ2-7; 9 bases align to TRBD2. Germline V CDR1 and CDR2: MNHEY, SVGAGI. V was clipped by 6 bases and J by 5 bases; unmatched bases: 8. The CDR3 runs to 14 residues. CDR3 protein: CASRQYSGSHEQYF. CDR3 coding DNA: TGTGCCAGCAGACAGTATAGCGGGAGCCACGAGCAGTACTTC.

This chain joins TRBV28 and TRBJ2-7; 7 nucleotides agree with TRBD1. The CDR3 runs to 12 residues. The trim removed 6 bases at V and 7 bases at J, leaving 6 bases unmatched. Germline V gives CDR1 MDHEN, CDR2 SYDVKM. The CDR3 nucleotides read TGTGCCAGCAGCGGGACAGCCCTAGAGCAGTACTTC. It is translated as CASSGTALEQYF.

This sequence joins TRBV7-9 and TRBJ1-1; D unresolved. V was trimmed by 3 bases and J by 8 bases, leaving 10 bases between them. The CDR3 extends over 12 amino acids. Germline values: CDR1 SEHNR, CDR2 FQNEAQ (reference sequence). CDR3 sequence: CASSLTAPEAFF. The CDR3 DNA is TGTGCCAGCAGCTTGACTGCGCCAGAAGCTTTCTTT.

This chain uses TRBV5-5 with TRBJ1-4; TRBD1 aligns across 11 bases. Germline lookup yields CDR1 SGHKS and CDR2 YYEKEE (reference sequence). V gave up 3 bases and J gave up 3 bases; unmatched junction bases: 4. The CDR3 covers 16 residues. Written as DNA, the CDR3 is TGTGCCAGCAGCTCCGGGACAGGGGGTCCTAATGAAAAACTGTTTTTT. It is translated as CASSSGTGGPNEKLFF.

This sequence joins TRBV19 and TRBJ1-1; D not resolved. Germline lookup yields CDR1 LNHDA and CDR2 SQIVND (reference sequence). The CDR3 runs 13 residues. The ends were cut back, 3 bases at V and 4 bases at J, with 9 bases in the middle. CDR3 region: CASSIMGLTEAFF. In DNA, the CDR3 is TGTGCCAGTAGTATCATGGGTCTCACTGAAGCTTTCTTT.

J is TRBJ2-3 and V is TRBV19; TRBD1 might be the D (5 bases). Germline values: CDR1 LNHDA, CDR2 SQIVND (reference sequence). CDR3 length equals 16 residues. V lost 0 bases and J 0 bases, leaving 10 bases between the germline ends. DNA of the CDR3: TGTGCCAGTAGTATAGATCAAGGGGCTAGCACAGATACGCAGTATTTT. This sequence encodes CASSIDQGASTDTQYF.

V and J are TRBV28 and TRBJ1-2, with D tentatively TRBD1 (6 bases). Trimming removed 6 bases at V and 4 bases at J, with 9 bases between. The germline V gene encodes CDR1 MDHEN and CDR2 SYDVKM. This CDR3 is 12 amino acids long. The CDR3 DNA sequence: TGTGCCAGCAGGCTACAGGGCTATGGCTACACCTTC. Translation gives CASRLQGYGYTF.

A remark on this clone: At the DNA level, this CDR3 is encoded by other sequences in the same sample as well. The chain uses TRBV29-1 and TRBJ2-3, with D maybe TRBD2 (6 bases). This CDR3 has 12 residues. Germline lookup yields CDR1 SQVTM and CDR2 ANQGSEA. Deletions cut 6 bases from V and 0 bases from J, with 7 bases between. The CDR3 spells CSVGLSTDTQYF. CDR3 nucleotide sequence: TGCAGCGTGGGACTGAGCACAGATACGCAGTATTTT.

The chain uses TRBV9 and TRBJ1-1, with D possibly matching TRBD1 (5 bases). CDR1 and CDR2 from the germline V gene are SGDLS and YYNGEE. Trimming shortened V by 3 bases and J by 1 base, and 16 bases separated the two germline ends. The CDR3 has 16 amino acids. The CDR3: CASSELRGQGNTEAFF. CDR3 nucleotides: TGTGCCAGCAGCGAATTGAGGGGTCAGGGGAACACTGAAGCTTTCTTT.

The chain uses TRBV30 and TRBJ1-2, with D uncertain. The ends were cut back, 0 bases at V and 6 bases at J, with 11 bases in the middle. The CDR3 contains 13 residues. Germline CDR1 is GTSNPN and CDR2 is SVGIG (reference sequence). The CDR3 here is CAWSVLSHDGYTF. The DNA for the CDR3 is TGTGCCTGGAGTGTATTGTCCCACGATGGCTACACCTTC.

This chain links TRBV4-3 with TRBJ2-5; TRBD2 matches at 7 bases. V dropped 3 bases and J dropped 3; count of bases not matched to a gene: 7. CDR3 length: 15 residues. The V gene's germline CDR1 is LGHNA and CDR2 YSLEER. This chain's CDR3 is CASSQGGSGEETQYF. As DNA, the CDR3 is TGCGCCAGCAGCCAGGGCGGGAGTGGAGAAGAGACCCAGTACTTC.

The CDR3 here is CAISGRGTEAFF. The CDR3 DNA is TGTGCCATCAGTGGTAGGGGGACTGAAGCTTTCTTT. The V gene is TRBV10-3, the J gene TRBJ1-1; tentatively, D is TRBD1 (6 bases). The germline gives CDR1 ENHRY, CDR2 SYGVKD. The CDR3 extends over 12 amino acids. The V gene lost 4 bases and the J gene lost 5 bases, with 8 bases spanning the gap.

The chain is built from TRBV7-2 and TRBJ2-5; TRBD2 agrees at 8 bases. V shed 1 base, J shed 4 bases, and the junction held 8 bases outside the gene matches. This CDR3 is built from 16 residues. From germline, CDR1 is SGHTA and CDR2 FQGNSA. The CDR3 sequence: CASSLEGPGLGETQYF. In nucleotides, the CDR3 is TGTGCCAGCAGCTTAGAGGGACCGGGACTAGGAGAGACCCAGTACTTC.

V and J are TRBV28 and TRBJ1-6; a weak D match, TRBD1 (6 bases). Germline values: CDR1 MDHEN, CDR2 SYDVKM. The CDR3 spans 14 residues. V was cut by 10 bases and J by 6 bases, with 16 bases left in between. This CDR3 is CATLTGQINSPLHF. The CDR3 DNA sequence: TGTGCCACCCTCACCGGACAGATTAATTCACCCCTCCACTTT.

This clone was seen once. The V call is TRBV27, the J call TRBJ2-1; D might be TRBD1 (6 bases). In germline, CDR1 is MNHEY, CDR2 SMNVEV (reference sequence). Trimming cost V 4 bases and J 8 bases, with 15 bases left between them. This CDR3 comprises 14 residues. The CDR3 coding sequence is TGTGCCAGCAGTTCATCGGACAGAACCGATGAGCAGTTCTTC. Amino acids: CASSSSDRTDEQFF.

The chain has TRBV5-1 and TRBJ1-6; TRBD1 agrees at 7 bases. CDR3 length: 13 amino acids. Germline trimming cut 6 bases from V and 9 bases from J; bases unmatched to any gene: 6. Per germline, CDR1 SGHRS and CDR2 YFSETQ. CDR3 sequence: CASTGTVSSPLHF. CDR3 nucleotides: TGCGCCAGCACCGGGACAGTCAGTTCACCCCTCCACTTT.

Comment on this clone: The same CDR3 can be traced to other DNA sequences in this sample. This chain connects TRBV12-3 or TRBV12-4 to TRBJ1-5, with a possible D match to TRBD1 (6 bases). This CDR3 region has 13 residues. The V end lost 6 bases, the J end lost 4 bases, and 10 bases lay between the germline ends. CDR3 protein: CASRQGGNQPQHF. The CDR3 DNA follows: TGTGCCAGCAGACAGGGAGGGAATCAGCCCCAGCATTTT.

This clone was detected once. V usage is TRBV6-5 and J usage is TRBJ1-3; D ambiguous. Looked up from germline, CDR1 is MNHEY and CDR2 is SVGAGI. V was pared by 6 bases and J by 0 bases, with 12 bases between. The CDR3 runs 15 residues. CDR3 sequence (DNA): TGTGCCAGCAGAGCCCAAGAGAGCTCTGGAAACACCATATATTTT. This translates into CASRAQESSGNTIYF.

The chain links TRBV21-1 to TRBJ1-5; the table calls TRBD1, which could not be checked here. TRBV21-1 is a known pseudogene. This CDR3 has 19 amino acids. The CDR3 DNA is TGTGCCAGCAGCAAAACCCAGACAGGGGACCACAATAGCAATCAGCCCCAGCATTTT. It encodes CASSKTQTGDHNSNQPQHF.

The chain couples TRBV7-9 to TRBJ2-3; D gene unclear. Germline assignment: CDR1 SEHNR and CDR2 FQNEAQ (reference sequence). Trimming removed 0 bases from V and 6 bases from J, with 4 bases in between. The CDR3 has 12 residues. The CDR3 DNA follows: TGTGCCAGCAGCTTAGCCTGGGATACGCAGTATTTT. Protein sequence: CASSLAWDTQYF.

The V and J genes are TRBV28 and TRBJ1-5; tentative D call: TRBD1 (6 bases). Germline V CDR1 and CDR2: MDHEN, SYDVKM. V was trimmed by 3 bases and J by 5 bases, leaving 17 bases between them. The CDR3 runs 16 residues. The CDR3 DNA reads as TGTGCCAGCAGTTTCGGGGGCTTCGTGACTGATCAGCCCCAGCATTTT. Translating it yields CASSFGGFVTDQPQHF.

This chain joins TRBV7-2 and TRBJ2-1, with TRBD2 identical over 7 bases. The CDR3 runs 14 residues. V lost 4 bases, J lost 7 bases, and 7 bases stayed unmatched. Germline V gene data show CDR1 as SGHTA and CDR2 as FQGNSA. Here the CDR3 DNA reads TGTGCCAGCAGCTCACTAGGACTAGTTAATGAGCAGTTCTTC. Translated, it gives CASSSLGLVNEQFF.

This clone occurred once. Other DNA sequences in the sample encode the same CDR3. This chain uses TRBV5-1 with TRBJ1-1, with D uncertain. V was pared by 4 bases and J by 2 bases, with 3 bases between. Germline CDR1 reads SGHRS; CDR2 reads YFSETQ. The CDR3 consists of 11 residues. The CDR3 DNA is TGCGCCAGCAGCCTTAACACTGAAGCTTTCTTT. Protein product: CASSLNTEAFF.

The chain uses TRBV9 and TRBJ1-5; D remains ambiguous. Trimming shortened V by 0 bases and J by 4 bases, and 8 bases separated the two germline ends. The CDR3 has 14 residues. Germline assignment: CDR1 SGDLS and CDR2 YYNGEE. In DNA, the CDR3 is TGTGCCAGCAGCGTAGCAAAGGGAAATCAGCCCCAGCATTTT. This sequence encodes CASSVAKGNQPQHF. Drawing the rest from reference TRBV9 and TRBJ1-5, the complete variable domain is DSGVTQTPKHLITATGQRVTLRCSPRSGDLSVYWYQQSLDQGLQFLIQYYNGEERAKGNILERFSAQQFPDLHSELNLSSLELGDSALYFCASSVAKGNQPQHFGDGTRLSIL.

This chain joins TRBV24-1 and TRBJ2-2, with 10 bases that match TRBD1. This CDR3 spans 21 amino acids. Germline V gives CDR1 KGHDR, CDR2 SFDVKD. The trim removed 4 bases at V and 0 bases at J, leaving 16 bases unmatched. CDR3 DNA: TGTGCCACCAGTGACCTCCCATGGACAGGGGGTGCCTCCGCGAACACCGGGGAGCTGTTTTTT. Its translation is CATSDLPWTGGASANTGELFF.

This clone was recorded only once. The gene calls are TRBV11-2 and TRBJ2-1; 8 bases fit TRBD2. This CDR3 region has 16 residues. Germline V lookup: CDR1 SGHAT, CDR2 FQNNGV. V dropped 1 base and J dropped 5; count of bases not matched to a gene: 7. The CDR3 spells CASSLAGGRKDNEQFF. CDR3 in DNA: TGTGCCAGCAGCTTAGCTGGCGGGAGGAAAGACAATGAGCAGTTCTTC.

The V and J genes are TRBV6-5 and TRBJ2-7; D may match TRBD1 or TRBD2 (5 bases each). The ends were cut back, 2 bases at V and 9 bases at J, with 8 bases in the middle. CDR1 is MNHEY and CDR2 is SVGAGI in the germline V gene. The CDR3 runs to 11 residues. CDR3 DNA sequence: TGTGCCAGCAGTTACCGGGACGCGCAGTACTTC. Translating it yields CASSYRDAQYF.